The 15 T cell receptor beta chains below were found in one sample sequenced in a study of T cells in Graves' hyperthyroidism and ophthalmopathy. Template material for amplifying TCR beta CDR3 regions consisted of RNA transcripts. An initial round of RT-PCR targeting the TCR CDR3 relied on the HTBI primer set. TCRdb re-analysed the multiplex PCR reads in MiXCR, keeping a single row per CDR3 protein. The sample contains over 150,000 distinct CDR3 sequences, around a sixth of which appear only once. Input material: blood. These receptors were obtained from a woman aged 45-59 years with Graves' hyperthyroidism.

This chain links TRBV7-9 with TRBJ2-7; maybe TRBD2 (5 bases). Trimming pared 5 bases from V and 2 bases from J, leaving 16 bases between. Germline V lookup: CDR1 SEHNR, CDR2 FQNEAQ (reference sequence). The CDR3 has 15 amino acids. The CDR3 protein is CASSRLSGYTYEQYF. CDR3 in DNA: TGTGCCAGCAGCCGACTAAGCGGTTATACCTACGAGCAGTACTTC. Filled out from reference TRBV7-9 and TRBJ2-7, the complete variable domain reads DTGVSQNPRHKITKRGQNVTFRCDPISEHNRLYWYRQTLGQGPEFLTYFQNEAQLEKSRLLSDRFSAERPKGSFSTLEIQRTEQGDSAMYLCASSRLSGYTYEQYFGPGTRLTVT.

This clonotype appeared a few times. This sequence joins TRBV30 and TRBJ2-4; D possibly corresponds to TRBD2 (6 bases). From germline, CDR1 is GTSNPN and CDR2 SVGIG (reference sequence). Trimming pared 0 bases from V and 10 bases from J, leaving 10 bases between. The CDR3 totals 12 residues. The DNA for the CDR3 is TGTGCCTGGAGTGTCTCTAGCGATATTCAGTACTTC. Amino acid sequence: CAWSVSSDIQYF. Filled out from reference TRBV30 and TRBJ2-4, the complete variable domain reads SQTIHQWPATLVQPVGSPLSLECTVEGTSNPNLYWYRQAAGRGLQLLFYSVGIGQISSEVPQNLSASRPQDRQFILSSKKLLLSDSGFYLCAWSVSSDIQYFGAGTRLSVL.

The V call is TRBV6-1, the J call TRBJ2-1; TRBD2 aligns across 10 bases. Per germline, CDR1 MNHNS and CDR2 SASEGT. The CDR3 runs 14 residues. Trimming removed 7 bases from V and 4 bases from J; junction bases left unmatched: 4. The CDR3 coding sequence is TGTGCCAGCACGGGACTAGCGTTATACAATGAGCAGTTCTTC. Its protein product is CASTGLALYNEQFF.

A word on this clonotype: The conserved closing phenylalanine or tryptophan is absent in this CDR3, likely reflecting a read error. V usage is TRBV20-1 and J usage is TRBJ2-7, with 10 bases aligning to TRBD2. CDR3 length: 16 residues. The J segment lost 3 bases and the V segment lost 0 bases, leaving 8 bases of the junction unmatched. Germline V gene sequence: CDR1 DFQATT, CDR2 SNEGSKA (reference sequence). In DNA form, the CDR3 reads TGCAGTGCTAGAGAACTAGCGGGAAGAGATGGCTACGAGCAGTACCTC. Translated: CSARELAGRDGYEQYL.

This clonotype appeared many times. The rearrangement uses TRBV20-1 and TRBJ2-4; no firm D call. Germline CDR1 DFQATT, CDR2 SNEGSKA (reference sequence). This CDR3 spans 15 amino acids. With 1 base removed from V and 5 bases from J, the gap between germline ends came to 15 bases. CDR3 in DNA: TGCAGTGCTAGAGTCTGGGCAAACTACCAAAACATTCAGTACTTC. Translating gives CSARVWANYQNIQYF.

This clonotype has a handful of counts. This chain links TRBV29-1 with TRBJ2-1, with 9 bases fitting TRBD2. Germline assignment: CDR1 SQVTM and CDR2 ANQGSEA. The CDR3 has 15 residues. V lost 3 bases to trimming and J lost 7 bases; unmatched junction nucleotides: 10. The CDR3, as DNA: TGCAGCGTTGAGGCAAGTCTAGCGGGAATAAATGAGCAGTTCTTC. This gives the protein CSVEASLAGINEQFF.

This clonotype was seen ten or more times. The chain combines TRBV11-3 with TRBJ2-3, with D uncertain. CDR1 and CDR2 from the germline V gene are SGHNT and YENEEA. The CDR3 runs to 17 residues. V lost 3 bases and J lost 4, with 20 bases in between. The CDR3 reads CASSLAGGNAQADTQYF. DNA of the CDR3: TGTGCCAGCAGCTTGGCAGGCGGTAATGCGCAAGCAGATACGCAGTATTTT.

The chain has TRBV11-2 and TRBJ2-7; D gene ambiguous. The V gene's germline CDR1 is SGHAT and CDR2 FQNNGV. Trimming left V 1 base short and J 9 bases short, with 10 bases between. The CDR3 has 12 amino acids. In DNA form, the CDR3 reads TGTGCCAGCAGCTTAGTTTCATTAGGGCAGTACTTC. Protein product: CASSLVSLGQYF. The variable domain in full, completed from reference TRBV11-2 and TRBJ2-7, reads EAGVAQSPRYKIIEKRQSVAFWCNPISGHATLYWYQQILGQGPKLLIQFQNNGVVDDSQLPKDRFSAERLKGVDSTLKIQPAKLEDSAVYLCASSLVSLGQYFGPGTRLTVT.

The gene calls are TRBV2 and TRBJ2-7, with TRBD2 matching 11 bases. V gave up 2 bases and J gave up 2 bases; unmatched junction bases: 2. The CDR3 covers 15 residues. The germline V gene encodes CDR1 SNHLY and CDR2 FYNNEI. CDR3 in DNA: TGTGCCAGCAGTGAACTAGCGGGAGGCCCCTACGAGCAGTACTTC. As protein: CASSELAGGPYEQYF. Together with reference TRBV2 and TRBJ2-7, the CDR3 gives the full variable domain: EPEVTQTPSHQVTQMGQEVILRCVPISNHLYFYWYRQILGQKVEFLVSFYNNEISEKSEIFDDQFSVERPDGSNFTLKIRSTKLEDSAMYFCASSELAGGPYEQYFGPGTRLTVT.

There are many counts of this clonotype. V is TRBV7-2 and J is TRBJ2-1; a weak D match, TRBD2 (5 bases). Germline-derived CDR1 and CDR2 are SGHTA and FQGNSA. Between the trimmed V and J ends, which lost 8 bases and 9 bases, there was a span of 14 bases. The CDR3 runs 12 residues. CDR3: CASRLGLTEQFF. DNA of the CDR3: TGTGCCAGCCGGCTAGGACTGACTGAGCAGTTCTTC.

The chain combines TRBV19 with TRBJ1-2; D is ambiguous. The germline V gene has CDR1 LNHDA and CDR2 SQIVND (reference sequence). V was shortened by 1 base and J by 3 bases, with 15 bases between the two germline ends. The CDR3 consists of 16 residues. The chain's CDR3 is CASSIVGSEFHYGYTF. CDR3 sequence (DNA): TGTGCCAGTAGTATAGTAGGTTCGGAATTCCACTATGGCTACACCTTC.

The chain couples TRBV11-2 to TRBJ1-1; TRBD1 might be the D (6 bases). Between the trimmed V and J ends, which lost 0 bases and 4 bases, there was a span of 18 bases. Germline V gene data show CDR1 as SGHAT and CDR2 as FQNNGV. The CDR3 has 17 residues. The CDR3 reads CASSLEWEGEVATEAFF. The CDR3 nucleotides are TGTGCCAGCAGCTTAGAGTGGGAGGGGGAAGTGGCCACTGAAGCTTTCTTT.

This clonotype came up many times. CDR3 in amino acids: CASSQGPKTDTQYF. CDR3 nucleotides: TGCGCCAGCAGCCAGGGACCCAAGACAGATACGCAGTATTTT. The chain recombines TRBV4-1 with TRBJ2-3, with D perhaps matching TRBD1 or TRBD2 (5 bases each). Per germline, CDR1 MGHRA and CDR2 YSYEKL. V lost 3 bases and J lost 3, with 10 bases in between. The CDR3 is made up of 14 amino acids.

This clonotype was observed many times. This chain joins TRBV7-2 and TRBJ2-1, with 8 bases lining up with TRBD2. J gave up 2 bases and V 2 bases, and 2 bases lay outside the gene matches. Germline CDR1 SGHTA, CDR2 FQGNSA. The CDR3 spans 15 residues. The CDR3 is CASSLTGLAYNEQFF. CDR3 nucleotide sequence: TGTGCCAGCAGCTTAACGGGACTAGCCTACAATGAGCAGTTCTTC.

This clonotype turned up a few times. This clone may be a read error of a much larger clone one base away. The chain employs TRBV6-1 and TRBJ1-1; 8 nucleotides line up with TRBD1. Germline V CDR1 and CDR2: MNHNS, SASEGT. The CDR3 loop spans 14 amino acids. The CDR3 nucleotides are TGTGCCAGCACCTCGTGGCAGGGGGCTGGGAAAGCTCTCTTT. Residues: CASTSWQGAGKALF.